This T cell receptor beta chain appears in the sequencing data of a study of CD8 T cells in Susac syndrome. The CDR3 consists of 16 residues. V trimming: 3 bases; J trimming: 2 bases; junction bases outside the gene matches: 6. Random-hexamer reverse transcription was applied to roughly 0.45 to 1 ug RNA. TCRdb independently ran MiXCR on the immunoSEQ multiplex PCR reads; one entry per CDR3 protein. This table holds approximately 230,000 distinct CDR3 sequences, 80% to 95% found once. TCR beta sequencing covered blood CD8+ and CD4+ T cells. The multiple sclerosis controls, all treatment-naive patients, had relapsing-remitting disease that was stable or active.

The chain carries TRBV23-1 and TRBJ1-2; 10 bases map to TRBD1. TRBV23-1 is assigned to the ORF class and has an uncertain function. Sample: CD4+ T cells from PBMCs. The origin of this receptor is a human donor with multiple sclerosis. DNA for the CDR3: TGCGCCAGCAGTCAGCATGGGACAGGGGCAAACTATGGCTACACCTTC. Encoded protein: CASSQHGTGANYGYTF.